This T cell receptor beta chain appears in the sequencing data of a study of T cell responses to AZD1222 COVID-19 vaccine. Analysis merged second doses at about 4 or about 12 weeks. A note on this clone: Its specificity is not known.

There are 12 residues in the CDR3. V gave up 3 bases and J gave up 12 bases, with 12 bases separating them. The germline V gene has CDR1 KGHSH and CDR2 LQKENI. Points from the study as a whole: Spike regions recognized by vaccine-associated CD4 TCRs spanned the protein, led by 160-218 and 743-854. No day 14 peak samples; only post-peak repertoires were characterized.

TCRdb's copy holds only in-frame clones and misses some; the assay was immunoSEQ multiplex PCR. The sample contains approximately 160,000 clones, 90% to 95% of which appear only once. This specimen was peripheral blood, taken 28 days after the second AZD1222 dose. The sequence came from an adult who received the AZD1222 COVID-19 vaccine. The chain combines TRBV18 with TRBJ2-1; possibly TRBD2 for D (5 bases). The CDR3: CASSPWEGRQFF. The CDR3 region has the DNA TGTGCCAGCTCACCGTGGGAAGGGAGGCAGTTCTTC.